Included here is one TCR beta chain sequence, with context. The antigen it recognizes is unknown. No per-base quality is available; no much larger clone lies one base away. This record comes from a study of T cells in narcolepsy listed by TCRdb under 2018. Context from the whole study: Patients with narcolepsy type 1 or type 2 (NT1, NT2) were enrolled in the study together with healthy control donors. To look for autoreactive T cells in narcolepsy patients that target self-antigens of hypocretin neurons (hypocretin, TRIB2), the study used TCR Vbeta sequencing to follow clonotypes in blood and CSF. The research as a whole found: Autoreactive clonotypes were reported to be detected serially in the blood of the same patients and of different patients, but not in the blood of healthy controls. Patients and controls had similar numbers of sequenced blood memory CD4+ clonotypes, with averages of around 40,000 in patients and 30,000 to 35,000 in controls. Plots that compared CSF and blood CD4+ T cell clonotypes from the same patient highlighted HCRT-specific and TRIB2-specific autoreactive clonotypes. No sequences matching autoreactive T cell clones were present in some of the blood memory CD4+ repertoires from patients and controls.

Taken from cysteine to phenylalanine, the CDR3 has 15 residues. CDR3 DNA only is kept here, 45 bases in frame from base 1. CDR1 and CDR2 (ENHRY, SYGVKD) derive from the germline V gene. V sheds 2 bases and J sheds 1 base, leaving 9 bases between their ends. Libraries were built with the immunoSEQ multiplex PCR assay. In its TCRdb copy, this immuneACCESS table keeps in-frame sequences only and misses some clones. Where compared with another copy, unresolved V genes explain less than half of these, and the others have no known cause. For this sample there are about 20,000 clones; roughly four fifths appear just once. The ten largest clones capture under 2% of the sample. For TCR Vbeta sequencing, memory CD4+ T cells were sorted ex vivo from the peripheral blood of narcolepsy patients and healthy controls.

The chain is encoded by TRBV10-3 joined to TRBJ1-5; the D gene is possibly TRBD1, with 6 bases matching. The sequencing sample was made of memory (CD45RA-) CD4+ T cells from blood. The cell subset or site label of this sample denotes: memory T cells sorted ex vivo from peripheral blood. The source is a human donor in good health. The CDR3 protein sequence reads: CAISETQGSNQPQHF. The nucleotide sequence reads TGTGCCATCAGTGAGACACAGGGAAGCAATCAGCCCCAGCATTTT.